Sequencing of this T cell receptor beta chain was carried out in a study of identical twins. TCRdb reanalysed the 5' RACE reads using MiXCR and keeps one entry per CDR3 protein. The table has about 900,000 distinct CDR3 sequences, roughly an eighth seen once. The sample was also reused in another study, on yellow fever vaccine responses in identical twins.

The receptor was derived from a woman aged 18-35 years in good health. Sequences were obtained from PBMCs.

The CDR3 nucleotides read TGCGCCAGCAGCTTCGAGACAGGTCCGGACACTGAAGCTTTCTTT. Translation gives CASSFETGPDTEAFF. The V gene is TRBV5-1, the J gene TRBJ1-1; the D gene is possibly TRBD1 (6 bases). Germline CDR1 is SGHRS and CDR2 is YFSETQ. The CDR3 is 15 amino acids. Deletions cut 2 bases from V and 3 bases from J, with 14 bases between.